The entry below describes one T cell receptor beta chain. With 9 bases removed from V and 7 bases from J, the gap between germline ends came to 8 bases. CDR3 length: 11 residues. Germline lookup yields CDR1 KGHDR and CDR2 SFDVKD. Clones were sequenced by immunoSEQ multiplex PCR, and TCRdb holds only the in-frame ones, with some missing. This sample carries about 50,000 clones, about 90% of them seen once, and the ten largest clones take about 6%. The data stem from a study of blood T cell repertoires in COVID-19. Study in general: Sites across the United States, Italy and Spain contributed samples from acute and convalescent COVID-19.

This chain links TRBV24-1 with TRBJ2-2; D is ambiguous. Sequenced sample: peripheral blood. This TCR derives from a man aged 45-60 years with active COVID-19. In DNA form, the CDR3 reads TGTGCCACCTCTTCCGGCGGGGAGCTGTTTTTT. Translating it yields CATSSGGELFF.